The sample holds one count of the clone carrying this TCR beta chain. The record originates from a study of T cell changes during pregnancy in multiple sclerosis. CDR1 MDHEN and CDR2 SYDVKM come from the germline V gene. This CDR3 comprises 15 residues. Trimming shortened V by 6 bases and J by 6 bases, and 21 bases separated the two germline ends. Measured with immunoSEQ multiplex PCR; TCRdb has only the in-frame clones, and not every one. The sample holds approximately 84,000 clones, 94% seen once. This clonotype was obtained from a female donor in good health, enrolled as a control in a pregnancy study. Sequencing used peripheral blood, obtained in the second trimester of pregnancy. This chain links TRBV28 with TRBJ2-7; possibly TRBD2 for D (6 bases). The CDR3 DNA reads as TGTGCCAGCAGCCTTCGGGGGAACGCTAGGGGCGAGCAGTACTTC. It is translated as CASSLRGNARGEQYF.